This TCR beta chain appears in the sequencing data of a study of post-analysis software for immune sequencing data. Turning to the study itself: The disease courses spanned relapsing-remitting, secondary progressive and progressive-relapsing forms of multiple sclerosis. Regarding the study as a whole: For normalized Chao1 diversity, multiple sclerosis patients scored significantly lower than controls did. Patients showed TRBV5-6, TRBV5-1 and TRBV20-1 among 4 or 5 TRBV segments more frequent than in controls. Samples prepared in the same batch strongly co-clustered by F measure.

A word on this clonotype: No antigen is known for it.

V lost 4 bases to trimming and J lost 3 bases; unmatched junction nucleotides: 9. This CDR3 comprises 16 residues. Germline V gene sequence: CDR1 SGHDT, CDR2 YYEEEE. Unique molecular identifiers featured in each of the TCR beta cDNA libraries. Roughly 500,000 cDNA molecules were obtained per 1 to 10 million input T cells. One entry per CDR3 protein results from TCRdb running MiXCR on the PCR reads. Of about 540,000 distinct CDR3 sequences in the sample, approximately 34% are singletons; the top ten hold about 6%. This TCR was sampled from a girl aged 2 to 17 with multiple sclerosis. Sequences were obtained from blood. The V and J genes are TRBV5-6 and TRBJ2-3; 9 positions match TRBD1. CDR3 sequence: CASSAEQGASTDTQYF. The CDR3 DNA reads as TGTGCCAGCAGCGCCGAACAGGGGGCTAGTACAGATACGCAGTATTTT.